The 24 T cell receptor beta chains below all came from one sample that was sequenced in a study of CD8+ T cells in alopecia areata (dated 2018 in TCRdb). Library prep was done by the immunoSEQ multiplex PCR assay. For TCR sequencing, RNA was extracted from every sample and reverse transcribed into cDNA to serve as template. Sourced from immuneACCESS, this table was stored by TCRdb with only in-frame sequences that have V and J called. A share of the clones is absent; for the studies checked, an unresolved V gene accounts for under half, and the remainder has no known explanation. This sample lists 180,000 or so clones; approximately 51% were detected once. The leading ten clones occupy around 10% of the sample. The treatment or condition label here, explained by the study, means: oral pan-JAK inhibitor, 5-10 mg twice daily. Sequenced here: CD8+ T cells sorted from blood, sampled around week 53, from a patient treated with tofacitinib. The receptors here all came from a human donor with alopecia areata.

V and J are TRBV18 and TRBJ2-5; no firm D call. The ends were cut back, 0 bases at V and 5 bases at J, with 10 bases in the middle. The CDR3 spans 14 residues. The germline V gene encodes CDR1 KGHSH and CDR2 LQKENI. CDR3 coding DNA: TGTGCCAGCTCACCACCGTGGGAACCCGAGACCCAGTACTTC. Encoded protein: CASSPPWEPETQYF.

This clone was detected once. CDR3 residues: CAWSVPLEQFF. DNA of the CDR3: TGTGCCTGGAGTGTACCTCTCGAGCAGTTCTTC. The rearrangement joins TRBV30 to TRBJ2-1; D is uncertain. The CDR3 is 11 residues long. The germline V gene has CDR1 GTSNPN and CDR2 SVGIG (reference sequence). The V end lost 0 bases, the J end lost 10 bases, and 7 bases lay between the germline ends.

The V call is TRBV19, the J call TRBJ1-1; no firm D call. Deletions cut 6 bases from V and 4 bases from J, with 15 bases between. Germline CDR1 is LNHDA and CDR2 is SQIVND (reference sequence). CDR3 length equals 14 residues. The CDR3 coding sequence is TGTGCCAGTAGATTAGTCCCCCGGAGCACTGAAGCTTTCTTT. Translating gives CASRLVPRSTEAFF.

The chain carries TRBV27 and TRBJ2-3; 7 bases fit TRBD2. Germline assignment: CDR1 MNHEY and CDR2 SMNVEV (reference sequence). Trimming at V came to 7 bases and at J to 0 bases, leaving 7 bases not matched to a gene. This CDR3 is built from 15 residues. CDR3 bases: TGTGCCAGCACTCCCCTAGCGGTTAGCACAGATACGCAGTATTTT. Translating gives CASTPLAVSTDTQYF.

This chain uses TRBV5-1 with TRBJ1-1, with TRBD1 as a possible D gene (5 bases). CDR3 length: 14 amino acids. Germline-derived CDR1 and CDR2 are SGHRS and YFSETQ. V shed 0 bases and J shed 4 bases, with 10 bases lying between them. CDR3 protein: CASSLGGAVTEAFF. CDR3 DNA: TGCGCCAGCAGCTTGGGCGGGGCAGTCACTGAAGCTTTCTTT. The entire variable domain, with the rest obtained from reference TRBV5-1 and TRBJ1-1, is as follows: KAGVTQTPRYLIKTRGQQVTLSCSPISGHRSVSWYQQTPGQGLQFLFEYFSETQRNKGNFPGRFSGRQFSNSRSEMNVSTLELGDSALYLCASSLGGAVTEAFFGQGTRLTVV.

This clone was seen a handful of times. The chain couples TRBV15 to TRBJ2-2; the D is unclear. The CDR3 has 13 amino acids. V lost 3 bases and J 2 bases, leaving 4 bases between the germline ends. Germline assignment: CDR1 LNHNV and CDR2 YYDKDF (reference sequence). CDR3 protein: CATSSYNTGELFF. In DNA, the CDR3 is TGTGCCACCAGCAGTTACAACACCGGGGAGCTGTTTTTT.

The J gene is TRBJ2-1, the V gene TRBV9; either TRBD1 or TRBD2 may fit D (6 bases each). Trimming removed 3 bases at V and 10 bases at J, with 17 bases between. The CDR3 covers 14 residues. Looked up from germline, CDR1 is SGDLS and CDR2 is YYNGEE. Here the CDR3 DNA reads TGTGCCAGCAGCGCCCAACGGGGGCAGGCAGAGCAGTTCTTC. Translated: CASSAQRGQAEQFF.

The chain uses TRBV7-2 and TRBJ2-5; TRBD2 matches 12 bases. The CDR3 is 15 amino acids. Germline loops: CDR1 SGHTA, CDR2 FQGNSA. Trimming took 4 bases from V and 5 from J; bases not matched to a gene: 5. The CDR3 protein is CASSSTSGGWETQYF. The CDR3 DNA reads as TGTGCCAGCAGCTCGACTAGCGGGGGATGGGAGACCCAGTACTTC.

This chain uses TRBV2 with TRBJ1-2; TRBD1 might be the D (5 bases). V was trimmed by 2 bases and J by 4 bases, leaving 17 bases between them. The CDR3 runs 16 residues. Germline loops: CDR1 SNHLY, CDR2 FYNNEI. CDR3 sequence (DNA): TGTGCCAGCAGTGAATTTCGGGTCAGGGTTTCCTATGGCTACACCTTC. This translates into CASSEFRVRVSYGYTF. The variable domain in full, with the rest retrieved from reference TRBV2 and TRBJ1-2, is EPEVTQTPSHQVTQMGQEVILRCVPISNHLYFYWYRQILGQKVEFLVSFYNNEISEKSEIFDDQFSVERPDGSNFTLKIRSTKLEDSAMYFCASSEFRVRVSYGYTFGSGTRLTVV.

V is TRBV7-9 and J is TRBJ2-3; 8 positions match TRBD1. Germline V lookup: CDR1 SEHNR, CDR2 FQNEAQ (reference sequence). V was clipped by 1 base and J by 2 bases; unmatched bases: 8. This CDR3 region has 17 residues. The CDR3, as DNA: TGTGCCAGCAGCTTAGTTGGACAGGGAGTGGTCACAGATACGCAGTATTTT. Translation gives CASSLVGQGVVTDTQYF.

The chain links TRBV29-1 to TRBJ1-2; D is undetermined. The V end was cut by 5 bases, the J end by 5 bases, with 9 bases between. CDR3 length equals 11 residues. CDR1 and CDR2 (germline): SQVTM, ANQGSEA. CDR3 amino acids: CSVRFGYGYTF. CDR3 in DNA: TGCAGCGTTCGATTCGGATATGGCTACACCTTC.

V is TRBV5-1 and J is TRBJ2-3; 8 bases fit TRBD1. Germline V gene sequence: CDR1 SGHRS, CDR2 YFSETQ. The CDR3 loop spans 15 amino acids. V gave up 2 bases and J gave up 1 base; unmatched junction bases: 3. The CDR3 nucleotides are TGCGCCAGCAGCTTCGCGGGACAGGGCACAGATACGCAGTATTTT. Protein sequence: CASSFAGQGTDTQYF. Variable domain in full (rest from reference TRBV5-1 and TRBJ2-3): KAGVTQTPRYLIKTRGQQVTLSCSPISGHRSVSWYQQTPGQGLQFLFEYFSETQRNKGNFPGRFSGRQFSNSRSEMNVSTLELGDSALYLCASSFAGQGTDTQYFGPGTRLTVL.

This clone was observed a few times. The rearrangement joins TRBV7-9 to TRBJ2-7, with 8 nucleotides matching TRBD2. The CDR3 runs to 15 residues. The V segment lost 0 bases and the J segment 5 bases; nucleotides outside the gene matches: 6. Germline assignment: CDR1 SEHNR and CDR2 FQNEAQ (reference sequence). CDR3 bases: TGTGCCAGCAGCTTAGCGAGCGGGGGCCCGAACGAGCAGTACTTC. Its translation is CASSLASGGPNEQYF.

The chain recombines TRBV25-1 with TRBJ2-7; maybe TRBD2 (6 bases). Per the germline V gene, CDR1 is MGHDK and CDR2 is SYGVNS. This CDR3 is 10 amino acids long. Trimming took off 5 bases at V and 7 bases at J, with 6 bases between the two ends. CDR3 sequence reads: CASSSGEQYF. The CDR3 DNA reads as TGTGCCAGCAGTAGCGGGGAGCAGTACTTC.

DNA for the CDR3: TGCAGCGTTGACTTCCCGGGACAGGGCGATGAAAAACTGTTTTTT. Amino acid sequence: CSVDFPGQGDEKLFF. This chain links TRBV29-1 with TRBJ1-4, with 9 bases lining up with TRBD1. Trimming took 3 bases from V and 6 from J; bases not matched to a gene: 8. The CDR3 runs to 15 residues. Germline V gives CDR1 SQVTM, CDR2 ANQGSEA. The complete variable domain, with remaining parts taken from reference TRBV29-1 and TRBJ1-4, reads SAVISQKPSRDICQRGTSLTIQCQVDSQVTMMFWYRQQPGQSLTLIATANQGSEATYESGFVIDKFPISRPNLTFSTLTVSNMSPEDSSIYLCSVDFPGQGDEKLFFGSGTQLSVL.

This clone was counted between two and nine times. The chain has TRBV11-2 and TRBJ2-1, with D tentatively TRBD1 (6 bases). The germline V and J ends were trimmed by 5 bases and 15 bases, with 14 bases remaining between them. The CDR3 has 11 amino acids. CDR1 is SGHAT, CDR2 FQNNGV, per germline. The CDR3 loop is CASSLRDTLFF. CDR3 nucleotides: TGTGCCAGCAGCCTCCGGGACACCCTGTTCTTC.

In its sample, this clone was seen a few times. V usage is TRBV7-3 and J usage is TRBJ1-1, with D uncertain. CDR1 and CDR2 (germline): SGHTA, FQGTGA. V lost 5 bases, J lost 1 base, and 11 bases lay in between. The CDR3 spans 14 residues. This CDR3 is CASSPTARNTEAFF. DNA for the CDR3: TGTGCCAGCAGCCCCACCGCTAGGAACACTGAAGCTTTCTTT.

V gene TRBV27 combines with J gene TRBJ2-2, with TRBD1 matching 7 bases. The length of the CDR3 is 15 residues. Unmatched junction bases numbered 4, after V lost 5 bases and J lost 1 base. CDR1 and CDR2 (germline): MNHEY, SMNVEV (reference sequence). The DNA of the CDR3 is TGTGCCAGCAGTCCCGGGACAGAGAACACCGGGGAGCTGTTTTTT. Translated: CASSPGTENTGELFF.

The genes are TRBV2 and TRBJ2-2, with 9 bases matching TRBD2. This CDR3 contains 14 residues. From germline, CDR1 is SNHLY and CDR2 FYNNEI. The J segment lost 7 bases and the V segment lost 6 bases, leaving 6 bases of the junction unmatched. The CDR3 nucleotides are TGTGCCAGCAGGACTAGCGGTTGGGGCGGGGAGCTGTTTTTT. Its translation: CASRTSGWGGELFF.

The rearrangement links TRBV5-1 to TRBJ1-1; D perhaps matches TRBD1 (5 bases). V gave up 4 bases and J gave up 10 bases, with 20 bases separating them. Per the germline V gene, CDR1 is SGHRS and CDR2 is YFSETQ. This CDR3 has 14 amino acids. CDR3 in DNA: TGCGCCAGCAGCCCCGTCGACGGATGGGGGGGAGCTTTCTTT. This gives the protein CASSPVDGWGGAFF.

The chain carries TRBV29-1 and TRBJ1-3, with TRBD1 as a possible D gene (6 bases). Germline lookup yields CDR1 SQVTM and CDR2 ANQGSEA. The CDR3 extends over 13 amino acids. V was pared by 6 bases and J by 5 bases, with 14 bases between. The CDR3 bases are TGCAGCGTGGTAACCGGGACAAGAAACACCATATATTTT. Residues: CSVVTGTRNTIYF.

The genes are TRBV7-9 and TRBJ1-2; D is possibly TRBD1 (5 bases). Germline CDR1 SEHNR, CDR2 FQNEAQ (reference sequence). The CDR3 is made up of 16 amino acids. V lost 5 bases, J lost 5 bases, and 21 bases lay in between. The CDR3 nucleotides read TGTGCCAGCAGCCCAAGGGGCGGGGGTGATGGGTATGGCTACACCTTC. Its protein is CASSPRGGGDGYGYTF.

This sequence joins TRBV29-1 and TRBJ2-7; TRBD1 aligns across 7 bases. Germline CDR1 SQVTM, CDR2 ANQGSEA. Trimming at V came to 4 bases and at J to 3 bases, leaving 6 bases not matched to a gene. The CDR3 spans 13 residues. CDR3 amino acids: CSVGGQSVYEQYF. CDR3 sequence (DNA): TGCAGCGTTGGGGGACAGTCCGTCTACGAGCAGTACTTC.

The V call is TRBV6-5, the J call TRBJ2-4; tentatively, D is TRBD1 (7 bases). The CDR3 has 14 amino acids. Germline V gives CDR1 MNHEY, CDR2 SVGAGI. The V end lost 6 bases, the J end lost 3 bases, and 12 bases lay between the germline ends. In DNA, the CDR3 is TGTGCCAGCAGCCCGGGGGACAGCAAAAACATTCAGTACTTC. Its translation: CASSPGDSKNIQYF.